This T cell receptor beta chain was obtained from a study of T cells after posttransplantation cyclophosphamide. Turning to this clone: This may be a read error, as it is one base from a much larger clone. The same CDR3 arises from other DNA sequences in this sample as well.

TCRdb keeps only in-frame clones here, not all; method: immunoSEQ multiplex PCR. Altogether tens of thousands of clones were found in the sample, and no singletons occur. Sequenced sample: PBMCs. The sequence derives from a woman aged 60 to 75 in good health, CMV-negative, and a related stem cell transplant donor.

The CDR3 DNA reads as TGTGCCAGCAGTTTAGACAGGGGGAATTCACCCCTCCACTTT. Amino acids: CASSLDRGNSPLHF. This chain uses TRBV27 with TRBJ1-6; 9 positions match TRBD1. The trim removed 2 bases at V and 7 bases at J, leaving 0 bases unmatched. The CDR3 has 14 amino acids. CDR1 and CDR2 from the germline V gene are MNHEY and SMNVEV (reference sequence).